The next 16 T cell receptor beta chains were all read from a single sample in a study of PD-1 blockade in classical Hodgkin lymphoma (dated by TCRdb to the early 2020s). The library was built by means of the immunoSEQ multiplex PCR assay. What TCRdb holds here is the immuneACCESS table cut down to in-frame rearrangements. Part of the clones is not present; checked against another copy, under half of the missing clones reflect an unresolved V gene, and the others are unexplained. The sample includes about 32,000 clones, with roughly nine tenths observed a single time. The biggest ten clones account for roughly 1.2% of the sample. The meaning of the sample's time point label: newly diagnosed, previously untreated cHL patient sample. CD4+ T cells were purified from thawed PBMCs by magnetic negative selection with a Miltenyi CD4+ T cell isolation kit. Source material: CD4+ T cells from blood. Source of these receptors: a human donor with classical Hodgkin lymphoma.

This clone showed up just once. This rearrangement joins TRBV6-6 to TRBJ2-1; a possible D gene is TRBD1 (5 bases). Germline values: CDR1 MNHNY, CDR2 SVGAGI (reference sequence). The CDR3 consists of 14 residues. V lost 2 bases and J 6 bases, leaving 11 bases between the germline ends. CDR3 region: CASSYDKGFNEQFF. For the CDR3, the DNA is TGTGCCAGCAGTTACGATAAGGGGTTCAATGAGCAGTTCTTC.

V and J are TRBV28 and TRBJ1-3; D is ambiguous. Germline values: CDR1 MDHEN, CDR2 SYDVKM. Trimming cost V 6 bases and J 0 bases, with 12 bases left between them. The CDR3 runs 15 residues. CDR3 sequence (DNA): TGTGCCAGCAGCGAACCGGGTCTCTCTGGAAACACCATATATTTT. It encodes CASSEPGLSGNTIYF.

The chain joins TRBV28 to TRBJ2-6; 7 bases agree with TRBD1. Germline V gene sequence: CDR1 MDHEN, CDR2 SYDVKM. The CDR3 loop spans 18 amino acids. Losses at the gene ends were 5 bases for V and 2 bases for J; bases not matched to a gene: 12. The CDR3 loop reads CASSPFQGVIPGANVLTF. The CDR3 bases are TGTGCCAGCAGTCCCTTCCAGGGGGTAATCCCTGGGGCCAACGTCCTGACTTTC.

V and J are TRBV6-6 and TRBJ2-2, with no clear D. Germline values: CDR1 MNHNY, CDR2 SVGAGI (reference sequence). This CDR3 comprises 12 residues. With 5 bases removed from V and 4 bases from J, the gap between germline ends came to 5 bases. CDR3 DNA: TGTGCCAGCAGTGTAGGCACCGGGGAGCTGTTTTTT. It codes for CASSVGTGELFF.

The V gene is TRBV10-1, the J gene TRBJ2-7; no clear D. With 4 bases removed from V and 1 base from J, the gap between germline ends came to 8 bases. The CDR3 loop spans 13 amino acids. CDR1 and CDR2 from the germline V gene are WNHNN and SYGVQD (reference sequence). This chain's CDR3 is CASSVAESYEQYF. CDR3 nucleotide sequence: TGCGCCAGCAGTGTTGCCGAATCCTACGAGCAGTACTTC.

The rearrangement joins TRBV5-6 to TRBJ2-1, with 11 nucleotides matching TRBD2. The CDR3 covers 16 residues. V lost 0 bases to trimming and J lost 7 bases; unmatched junction nucleotides: 6. The germline V gene has CDR1 SGHDT and CDR2 YYEEEE. In DNA form, the CDR3 reads TGTGCCAGCAGCTTGGGAGGACTAGCGGGCTTTAATGAGCAGTTCTTC. This encodes CASSLGGLAGFNEQFF.

The V gene is TRBV7-3, the J gene TRBJ2-3; 8 bases agree with TRBD2. This CDR3 is built from 17 residues. Germline CDR1 SGHTA, CDR2 FQGTGA. The J segment lost 1 base and the V segment lost 1 base, leaving 7 bases of the junction unmatched. Here the CDR3 reads CASSLNGAGGGTDTQYF. CDR3 DNA: TGTGCCAGCAGCTTAAACGGTGCGGGAGGCGGCACAGATACGCAGTATTTT.

The rearrangement links TRBV7-3 to TRBJ1-4; possibly TRBD1 for D (6 bases). The CDR3 totals 14 residues. V lost 1 base and J 5 bases, leaving 8 bases between the germline ends. Germline lookup yields CDR1 SGHTA and CDR2 FQGTGA. CDR3 nucleotide sequence: TGTGCCAGCAGCTTAATACAGGGCAATGAAAAACTGTTTTTT. This encodes CASSLIQGNEKLFF.

The chain links TRBV5-1 to TRBJ2-3, with 11 bases identical to TRBD1. V gave up 3 bases and J gave up 6 bases; unmatched junction bases: 3. The CDR3 spans 14 residues. Germline V gene sequence: CDR1 SGHRS, CDR2 YFSETQ. This CDR3 is CASSSGDRGDTQYF. The CDR3 DNA follows: TGCGCCAGCAGCTCAGGGGACAGGGGGGATACGCAGTATTTT.

The rearrangement links TRBV10-3 to TRBJ2-1; 12 positions agree with TRBD2. The V gene's germline CDR1 is ENHRY and CDR2 SYGVKD. V lost 6 bases, J lost 8 bases, and 5 bases stayed unmatched. This CDR3 region has 14 residues. CDR3 in amino acids: CAIRRTSGIDEQFF. The CDR3 DNA is TGTGCCATCAGAAGGACTAGCGGGATCGATGAGCAGTTCTTC.

The rearrangement links TRBV13 to TRBJ2-1, with TRBD2 matching over 12 bases. The CDR3 runs to 15 residues. With V trimmed by 5 bases and J by 8 bases, 7 bases remained unmatched. Germline CDR1 is PRHDT and CDR2 is FYEKMQ (reference sequence). CDR3 loop: CASSRLAGVNDEQFF. The CDR3, as DNA: TGTGCCAGCAGCAGACTAGCGGGAGTTAACGATGAGCAGTTCTTC.

The chain has TRBV11-3 and TRBJ1-1; D unclear. Per the germline V gene, CDR1 is SGHNT and CDR2 is YENEEA. V was pared by 6 bases and J by 8 bases, with 10 bases between. The CDR3 is made up of 11 amino acids. Here the CDR3 reads CASSYGQEAFF. CDR3 sequence (DNA): TGTGCCAGCAGTTACGGCCAGGAAGCTTTCTTT.

This clone was counted between two and nine times. CDR3 sequence: CSVRGRANTEAFF. The CDR3 coding sequence is TGCAGTGTGCGGGGAAGGGCGAACACTGAAGCTTTCTTT. The V gene is TRBV29-1, the J gene TRBJ1-1; D unresolved. The germline CDR1 and CDR2 sequences are SQVTM and ANQGSEA. The CDR3 spans 13 residues.

This clone was recorded a few times. The rearrangement uses TRBV10-3 and TRBJ1-1; D gene ambiguous. This CDR3 region has 12 residues. V lost 3 bases and J 6 bases, leaving 8 bases between the germline ends. CDR1 and CDR2 from the germline V gene are ENHRY and SYGVKD. CDR3 region: CAISEGRSEAFF. As DNA, the CDR3 is TGTGCCATCAGTGAAGGGAGGTCTGAAGCTTTCTTT.

The rearrangement links TRBV28 to TRBJ2-6; the D gene is possibly TRBD1 (5 bases). The CDR3 loop spans 15 amino acids. The germline V and J ends were trimmed by 6 bases and 2 bases, with 11 bases remaining between them. Germline loops: CDR1 MDHEN, CDR2 SYDVKM. This CDR3 is CASSPGPAGANVLTF. DNA for the CDR3: TGTGCCAGCAGCCCAGGGCCCGCTGGGGCCAACGTCCTGACTTTC. Full variable domain (missing parts from reference TRBV28 and TRBJ2-6): DVKVTQSSRYLVKRTGEKVFLECVQDMDHENMFWYRQDPGLGLRLIYFSYDVKMKEKGDIPEGYSVSREKKERFSLILESASTNQTSMYLCASSPGPAGANVLTFGAGSRLTVL.

The chain has TRBV19 and TRBJ2-7; TRBD1 matches at 7 bases. CDR1 is LNHDA and CDR2 is SQIVND in the germline V gene (reference sequence). Germline trimming cut 3 bases from V and 5 bases from J; bases unmatched to any gene: 7. This CDR3 spans 14 amino acids. Here the CDR3 reads CASSMRGPLNEQYF. The CDR3 nucleotides are TGTGCCAGTAGTATGAGGGGGCCTCTCAACGAGCAGTACTTC. Using reference TRBV19 and TRBJ2-7 for the parts outside the CDR3, the full variable domain is DGGITQSPKYLFRKEGQNVTLSCEQNLNHDAMYWYRQDPGQGLRLIYYSQIVNDFQKGDIAEGYSVSREKKESFPLTVTSAQKNPTAFYLCASSMRGPLNEQYFGPGTRLTVT.